This T cell receptor beta chain was captured by sequencing in a study of blood T cell dynamics during melanoma immunotherapy. Across the whole study: Metastatic melanoma patients received first-line pembrolizumab or nivolumab plus ipilimumab.

Time point: week 3, after first cycle of checkpoint inhibitor. Response was assessed by RECIST 1.1 at 12 weeks, except a couple of rapid progressors. Study-wide results and caveats: Disease-control patients' PBMC repertoires became either more clonal or more diverse at W3.

Regarding this clone: As yet, its antigen is unknown.

Every bulk PBMC sample received the same 350 ng of DNA. Sequencing was performed with immunoSEQ multiplex PCR; in TCRdb, only in-frame clones are kept and a portion is missing. The sample lists approximately 11,000 clones, approximately 90% occurring once. The V end was cut by 5 bases, the J end by 0 bases, with 14 bases between. This CDR3 comprises 16 residues. Germline lookup yields CDR1 MDHEN and CDR2 SYDVKM. The sequence was obtained from a human donor with melanoma. Sequenced material: blood, taken from a patient treated with checkpoint blockade. The rearrangement links TRBV28 to TRBJ2-1; D uncertain. The CDR3 is CASSLTLLSSYNEQFF. The CDR3 DNA follows: TGTGCCAGCAGTCTAACACTATTAAGCTCCTACAATGAGCAGTTCTTC. Full variable domain (outside the CDR3, taken from reference TRBV28 and TRBJ2-1): DVKVTQSSRYLVKRTGEKVFLECVQDMDHENMFWYRQDPGLGLRLIYFSYDVKMKEKGDIPEGYSVSREKKERFSLILESASTNQTSMYLCASSLTLLSSYNEQFFGPGTRLTVL.